The 26 T cell receptor beta chains presented below share a single source sample, sequenced in a study of shared clonotypes between healthy human individuals. Assay used: immunoSEQ multiplex PCR; TCRdb lists only in-frame clones, some missing. This sample carries just over 2,000,000 clones, approximately 95% of them seen once, and the ten largest clones take roughly 0.13%. Sample: naive CD4+ T cells sorted from blood. As for subset: CD45RA+ positively selected. Receptors originate from a man aged 18 to 35 in good health.

The chain joins TRBV7-2 to TRBJ2-7; no definite D call. The CDR3 loop spans 13 amino acids. Germline CDR1 is SGHTA and CDR2 is FQGNSA. Trimming shortened V by 4 bases and J by 2 bases, and 9 bases separated the two germline ends. The CDR3 reads CASSYELAYEQYF. The CDR3 bases are TGTGCCAGCAGCTACGAACTGGCCTACGAGCAGTACTTC.

V usage is TRBV5-1 and J usage is TRBJ1-3, with no clear D. Trimming removed 5 bases from V and 0 bases from J, with 9 bases in between. The length of the CDR3 is 14 residues. Germline V gives CDR1 SGHRS, CDR2 YFSETQ. The CDR3 DNA sequence: TGCGCCAGCAGACTTGGCGTCTCTGGAAACACCATATATTTT. Protein sequence: CASRLGVSGNTIYF.

The chain recombines TRBV5-6 with TRBJ2-7, with D tentatively TRBD2 (5 bases). V was clipped by 4 bases and J by 3 bases, with 17 bases between them. Germline values: CDR1 SGHDT, CDR2 YYEEEE. The CDR3 covers 15 residues. The CDR3: CASSPGGLAGYEQYF. The CDR3 DNA follows: TGTGCCAGCAGCCCCGGCGGGCTAGCAGGCTACGAGCAGTACTTC. Full variable domain (remainder filled in from reference TRBV5-6 and TRBJ2-7): DAGVTQSPTHLIKTRGQQVTLRCSPKSGHDTVSWYQQALGQGPQFIFQYYEEEERQRGNFPDRFSGHQFPNYSSELNVNALLLGDSALYLCASSPGGLAGYEQYFGPGTRLTVT.

As DNA, the CDR3 is TGCGCCAGCAGCTTAACGACAGGGGTGAACACTGAAGCTTTCTTT. Translated: CASSLTTGVNTEAFF. V and J are TRBV5-1 and TRBJ1-1, with TRBD1 matching 8 bases. Germline CDR1 SGHRS, CDR2 YFSETQ. The trim removed 2 bases at V and 0 bases at J, leaving 3 bases unmatched. There are 15 residues in the CDR3.

CDR3 DNA: TGTGCCAGCAGACTGCAGAGCTCTGGAAACACCATATATTTT. Translating gives CASRLQSSGNTIYF. The J gene is TRBJ1-3, the V gene TRBV6-6; D uncertain. The CDR3 loop spans 14 amino acids. Per germline, CDR1 MNHNY and CDR2 SVGAGI (reference sequence). The ends were cut back, 6 bases at V and 0 bases at J, with 9 bases in the middle.

To note about this clone: The same CDR3 can be traced to other DNA sequences in this sample. The chain recombines TRBV11-2 with TRBJ2-3; D gene unclear. V shed 3 bases and J shed 6 bases, with 7 bases lying between them. CDR3 length equals 12 residues. From germline, CDR1 is SGHAT and CDR2 FQNNGV. CDR3: CASSLAVDTQYF. The CDR3 nucleotides are TGTGCCAGCAGCTTGGCCGTGGATACGCAGTATTTT.

The chain combines TRBV6-1 with TRBJ1-2; D is unresolved. The CDR3 has 14 amino acids. Germline V CDR1 and CDR2: MNHNS, SASEGT. The ends were cut back, 0 bases at V and 8 bases at J, with 13 bases in the middle. The CDR3 region has the DNA TGTGCCAGCAGTGAAGCGGCGGGTGTTCGGGGCTACACCTTC. Its protein is CASSEAAGVRGYTF.

The chain is built from TRBV7-9 and TRBJ1-1; 9 nucleotides align to TRBD1. The germline gives CDR1 SEHNR, CDR2 FQNEAQ (reference sequence). The V gene end was trimmed by 5 bases and the J gene end by 5 bases; junction bases not matched to a gene: 6. This CDR3 has 14 residues. The CDR3 loop reads CASSPTGGGTEAFF. The DNA of the CDR3 is TGTGCCAGCAGCCCAACAGGGGGCGGAACTGAAGCTTTCTTT.

The rearrangement joins TRBV30 to TRBJ1-4, with D perhaps TRBD1 (5 bases). Trimming removed 4 bases from V and 4 bases from J, with 10 bases in between. This CDR3 has 13 amino acids. In germline, CDR1 is GTSNPN, CDR2 SVGIG (reference sequence). The CDR3 nucleotides read TGTGCCTGGATCGGGGCCAATAATGAAAAACTGTTTTTT. Residues: CAWIGANNEKLFF.

The rearrangement uses TRBV25-1 and TRBJ2-5; 7 nucleotides match TRBD2. This CDR3 comprises 17 residues. Germline V gives CDR1 MGHDK, CDR2 SYGVNS. The ends lost 0 bases at V and 1 base at J; junction bases unmatched: 8. The CDR3 loop is CASSEYRGIAGQETQYF. Written as DNA, the CDR3 is TGTGCCAGCAGTGAATACCGTGGAATAGCGGGCCAAGAGACCCAGTACTTC.

The J gene is TRBJ2-1, the V gene TRBV30; D not certain. Germline CDR1 and CDR2: GTSNPN and SVGIG (reference sequence). V lost 1 base, J lost 7 bases, and 5 bases lay in between. The CDR3 consists of 11 residues. The CDR3 bases are TGTGCCTGGAGTGCAAAAAATGAGCAGTTCTTC. The encoded protein is CAWSAKNEQFF. Full variable domain (remainder filled in from reference TRBV30 and TRBJ2-1): SQTIHQWPATLVQPVGSPLSLECTVEGTSNPNLYWYRQAAGRGLQLLFYSVGIGQISSEVPQNLSASRPQDRQFILSSKKLLLSDSGFYLCAWSAKNEQFFGPGTRLTVL.

Notes on this clone: This specimen includes other DNA sequences encoding the same CDR3. The V gene is TRBV4-3, the J gene TRBJ2-7, with 10 bases that match TRBD2. V dropped 1 base and J dropped 3; count of bases not matched to a gene: 3. Germline CDR1 reads LGHNA; CDR2 reads YSLEER. The CDR3 is made up of 15 amino acids. CDR3 in DNA: TGCGCCAGCAGCCAAGGACTAGCGGGTAGCTACGAGCAGTACTTC. Residues: CASSQGLAGSYEQYF.

This chain uses TRBV5-4 with TRBJ2-2; TRBD2 matches at 7 bases. Germline V gene data show CDR1 as SGHNT and CDR2 as YYREEE (reference sequence). With 5 bases clipped from V and 2 bases from J, the junction kept 6 bases outside the gene matches. This CDR3 comprises 15 residues. The CDR3 here is CASRSSGINTGELFF. CDR3 DNA sequence: TGTGCCAGCAGGAGCAGCGGGATTAACACCGGGGAGCTGTTTTTT.

This clone was detected once. One end of the junction does not line up with germline, which may come from a read error. This chain connects TRBV4-3 to TRBJ2-2; possible D gene TRBD1, 6 bases. Germline CDR1 reads LGHNA; CDR2 reads YSLEER. This CDR3 has 17 amino acids. CDR3 coding DNA: TGCGCCAGCAGCGAAGAAGAACTACAGGGCATTACCGGGGAGCTGTTTTTT. Encoded protein: CASSEEELQGITGELFF.

This rearrangement joins TRBV7-2 to TRBJ2-7; TRBD2 matches 9 bases. CDR3 length equals 14 residues. After removal of 2 bases from V and 4 bases from J, the junction contained 3 bases not matched to a gene. Germline V CDR1 and CDR2: SGHTA, FQGNSA. For the CDR3, the DNA is TGTGCCAGCAGCTTACTTAGCGGGAGTTACGAGCAGTACTTC. Protein sequence: CASSLLSGSYEQYF.

The CDR3 protein is CASRPVGGSYNEQFF. CDR3 nucleotides: TGTGCCAGTAGGCCAGTCGGGGGGAGCTACAATGAGCAGTTCTTC. V usage is TRBV19 and J usage is TRBJ2-1; 7 bases are a match to TRBD2. The V gene's germline CDR1 is LNHDA and CDR2 SQIVND (reference sequence). The V and J ends lost 6 bases and 3 bases, in that order; junction bases with no gene match: 8. The CDR3 has 15 amino acids.

The chain uses TRBV11-3 and TRBJ2-1; D possibly uses TRBD1 or TRBD2 (5 bases each). The CDR3 covers 15 residues. The germline gives CDR1 SGHNT, CDR2 YENEEA. V lost 1 base and J lost 9, with 16 bases in between. The CDR3 sequence: CASSLGGETGTEQFF. For the CDR3, the DNA is TGTGCCAGCAGCTTAGGAGGGGAGACTGGGACTGAGCAGTTCTTC.

The V gene is TRBV4-3, the J gene TRBJ2-7; possible D gene TRBD1, 5 bases. Trimming stripped 0 bases from V and 4 bases from J, with 10 bases between. The germline V gene has CDR1 LGHNA and CDR2 YSLEER. This CDR3 region has 14 residues. This chain's CDR3 is CASSQDIYRYEQYF. The DNA for the CDR3 is TGCGCCAGCAGCCAAGATATATACAGGTACGAGCAGTACTTC.

CDR3 in DNA: TGCAGCGTCAAGACTGGTGAAAAACTGTTTTTT. Encoded protein: CSVKTGEKLFF. The J gene is TRBJ1-4, the V gene TRBV29-1; D unclear. The germline CDR1 and CDR2 sequences are SQVTM and ANQGSEA. Deletions cut 6 bases from V and 7 bases from J, with 9 bases between. The CDR3 consists of 11 residues.

Comment on this clone: At the DNA level, this CDR3 is encoded by other sequences in the same sample as well. This sequence joins TRBV5-1 and TRBJ1-5; D unclear. The CDR3 consists of 13 residues. The V end was cut by 5 bases, the J end by 0 bases, with 6 bases between. Germline values: CDR1 SGHRS, CDR2 YFSETQ. The CDR3 loop is CASSPDSNQPQHF. The CDR3, as DNA: TGCGCCAGCAGTCCAGATAGCAATCAGCCCCAGCATTTT. The full variable domain, rest sourced from reference TRBV5-1 and TRBJ1-5, is KAGVTQTPRYLIKTRGQQVTLSCSPISGHRSVSWYQQTPGQGLQFLFEYFSETQRNKGNFPGRFSGRQFSNSRSEMNVSTLELGDSALYLCASSPDSNQPQHFGDGTRLSIL.

The chain joins TRBV6-5 to TRBJ1-1, with D tentatively TRBD1 (6 bases). V lost 9 bases, J lost 0 bases, and 11 bases lay in between. Germline loops: CDR1 MNHEY, CDR2 SVGAGI. The CDR3 consists of 13 residues. Here the CDR3 DNA reads TGTGCCAGTCTGACAGGAATGAACACTGAAGCTTTCTTT. The encoded protein is CASLTGMNTEAFF.

The chain recombines TRBV5-1 with TRBJ2-1; D call uncertain. CDR3 size: 15 residues. Looked up from germline, CDR1 is SGHRS and CDR2 is YFSETQ. V was cut by 5 bases and J by 0 bases, with 12 bases left in between. CDR3 nucleotide sequence: TGCGCCAGCAGTGCGTCTTCTAGCTCCTACAATGAGCAGTTCTTC. It is translated as CASSASSSSYNEQFF.

The chain has TRBV6-1 and TRBJ1-2; 7 nucleotides line up with TRBD1. V lost 7 bases to trimming and J lost 8 bases; unmatched junction nucleotides: 10. CDR1 and CDR2 from the germline V gene are MNHNS and SASEGT. This CDR3 is 13 amino acids long. The CDR3 DNA reads TGTGCCAGCACCTGGCAGGGGGTATCGGGCTACACCTTC. Translation: CASTWQGVSGYTF.

A single count supports this clone. This chain links TRBV9 with TRBJ2-3; 10 bases agree with TRBD2. V lost 2 bases and J lost 7; bases outside the gene matches: 7. The CDR3 is made up of 15 amino acids. Germline V lookup: CDR1 SGDLS, CDR2 YYNGEE. In DNA form, the CDR3 reads TGTGCCAGCAGCGTCTCCGGGACTAGCGCATATACGCAGTATTTT. Translated, it gives CASSVSGTSAYTQYF.

In regard to this clone: At one end the junction does not follow the germline gene, possibly because of a read error. The chain employs TRBV18 and TRBJ1-1; a weak D match, TRBD1 (6 bases). This CDR3 contains 15 residues. Germline V CDR1 and CDR2: KGHSH, LQKENI. The CDR3 nucleotides are TGTGCCAGCTCCCCACGCGGGGGCGCGGACACTGAAGCTTTCTTT. This translates into CASSPRGGADTEAFF. Full variable domain (remainder filled in from reference TRBV18 and TRBJ1-1): NAGVMQNPRHLVRRRGQEARLRCSPMKGHSHVYWYRQLPEEGLKFMVYLQKENIIDESGMPKERFSAEFPKEGPSILRIQQVVRGDSAAYFCASSPRGGADTEAFFGQGTRLTVV.

V gene TRBV10-3 combines with J gene TRBJ2-7; possibly TRBD2 for D (6 bases). V gave up 8 bases and J gave up 5 bases, with 10 bases separating them. Looked up from germline, CDR1 is ENHRY and CDR2 is SYGVKD. The CDR3 is made up of 11 amino acids. The CDR3 DNA sequence: TGTGCCATCGGGAGGTCCCACGAGCAGTACTTC. It is translated as CAIGRSHEQYF.